The sequence of this T cell receptor beta chain was determined in a study of early T cells in non-severe SARS-CoV-2 infection. Study results and limitations: Matching against VDJdb likely underestimated virus-specific expansions, favoring anti-spike CD8.

In this sample, this clonotype turned up a few times. Its matching antigen is unknown. Unique molecular identifiers were attached to individual cDNA molecules. TCRdb processed the 5' RACE reads anew with MiXCR; each CDR3 protein has one entry. Counted here are tens of thousands of distinct CDR3 sequences, 9.5% occurring once; the ten biggest clones make up under 6.5%. V lost 0 bases and J lost 0, with 10 bases in between. The germline CDR1 and CDR2 sequences are SGHRS and YFSETQ. The CDR3 length is 15 residues. Sequenced material: whole blood. The V gene is TRBV5-1, the J gene TRBJ2-7; perhaps TRBD1 as D (6 bases). The clonotype was recovered from an adult who was a healthcare worker with PCR-confirmed SARS-CoV-2 infection or an uninfected control (not recorded which). CDR3 DNA sequence: TGCGCCAGCAGCTTGGTGGGGGCTAGCTCCTACGAGCAGTACTTC. It translates to CASSLVGASSYEQYF.